This T cell receptor (beta chain) was recovered during a study of shared clonotypes between healthy human individuals. Whole-study context: Researchers assigned three CD4 naive, three CD4 memory, two CD8 naive and one CD8 memory plate to each donor.

Study findings and constraints: Larger richness was generally estimated for naive than memory subsets. Compared with clonotypes that all four donors shared, non-shared clonotypes had lower generation probabilities.

Comment on this clone: No antigen is known for it.

Method: immunoSEQ multiplex PCR; TCRdb's copy keeps in-frame clones and lacks some. Of roughly 2,300,000 clones in the sample, 85% to 95% were seen once. V lost 6 bases and J lost 10; bases outside the gene matches: 18. This CDR3 region has 17 residues. Germline-derived CDR1 and CDR2 are SGHTA and FQGNSA. Material: naive CD4+ T cells from PBMCs. As to subset: CD45RA+ positively selected. The chain links TRBV7-2 to TRBJ2-1, with 10 bases matching TRBD1. The sequence was obtained from a man aged 18-30 years in good health. Some clones in this sample may be carry-over from other donors' samples. Here the CDR3 reads CASRRIRPGQGYREQFF. DNA for the CDR3: TGTGCCAGCAGACGAATCCGACCGGGACAGGGGTATAGGGAGCAGTTCTTC.